The T cell receptor (beta chain) described here comes from a study of blood T cell repertoires in COVID-19. Overall study context: Acute and convalescent COVID-19 specimens originated in the United States, Italy and Spain. T cells, B-cell-depleted T cells, or PBMCs provided the cDNA or gDNA that served as material.

Germline CDR1 MNHNS, CDR2 SASEGT. The CDR3 runs 15 residues. The ends were cut back, 2 bases at V and 7 bases at J, with 14 bases in the middle. In the original workflow: By means of reference gene primer amplification, nucleated cell counts were estimated. Data came from immunoSEQ multiplex PCR; TCRdb stores just in-frame clones and leaves some out. V and J calls and clone size are those listed in that table; D and trimming were worked out from the DNA. Counted here are 150,000 to 200,000 clones, around 83% occurring once; the ten biggest clones make up less than 9%. This sequence originates from a woman aged 55-70 years with acute or convalescent COVID-19. V is TRBV6-1 and J is TRBJ2-2; the D gene is possibly TRBD1 (6 bases). Source material: peripheral blood. As DNA, the CDR3 is TGTGCCAGCAGTGAATACAGGGTATTCGTCGGGGAGCTGTTTTTT. This translates into CASSEYRVFVGELFF.